The 6 T cell receptor beta chains presented below share a single source sample, sequenced in a study of cytomegalovirus exposure and HLA in healthy donors. A multiplex PCR was run with 60 Vbeta primers and 13 Jbeta primers. Assay: immunoSEQ multiplex PCR; the TCRdb copy retains only in-frame clones and omits some. Seen here are approximately 140,000 clones, 60% to 70% observed once, and the top ten hold 5.5% to 9%. The specimen was PBMCs. The receptors shown here come from a woman between 55 and 75 years old in good health and CMV-seropositive.

This clone has just a few counts. The V and J genes are TRBV28 and TRBJ2-1, with D tentatively TRBD1 (5 bases). Germline-derived CDR1 and CDR2 are MDHEN and SYDVKM. The CDR3 runs 15 residues. Deletions cut 4 bases from V and 0 bases from J, with 10 bases between. CDR3 in amino acids: CASSSDSASYNEQFF. The CDR3 region has the DNA TGTGCCAGCAGTTCTGACAGTGCCTCCTACAATGAGCAGTTCTTC. The complete variable domain, with remaining parts taken from reference TRBV28 and TRBJ2-1, reads DVKVTQSSRYLVKRTGEKVFLECVQDMDHENMFWYRQDPGLGLRLIYFSYDVKMKEKGDIPEGYSVSREKKERFSLILESASTNQTSMYLCASSSDSASYNEQFFGPGTRLTVL.

This clone was detected only a few times. The chain is built from TRBV7-6 and TRBJ2-1; D gene ambiguous. The germline CDR1 and CDR2 sequences are SGHVS and FNYEAQ. V lost 0 bases and J lost 0, with 6 bases in between. This CDR3 spans 15 amino acids. In DNA, the CDR3 is TGTGCCAGCAGCTTAGCGCGGAGCTCCTACAATGAGCAGTTCTTC. This codes for CASSLARSSYNEQFF.

This chain uses TRBV28 with TRBJ1-2; perhaps TRBD1 as D (6 bases). Per the germline V gene, CDR1 is MDHEN and CDR2 is SYDVKM. The CDR3 has 16 amino acids. V lost 4 bases, J lost 4 bases, and 19 bases lay in between. As DNA, the CDR3 is TGTGCCAGCAGTTCCCGAGGGGGGGCAGTCCCCTATGGCTACACCTTC. This encodes CASSSRGGAVPYGYTF.

The chain uses TRBV9 and TRBJ1-4, with a tentative D call TRBD1 (6 bases). This CDR3 has 16 amino acids. Trimming pared 0 bases from V and 6 bases from J, leaving 15 bases between. The V gene's germline CDR1 is SGDLS and CDR2 YYNGEE. The CDR3 DNA follows: TGTGCCAGCAGCGTAGCTCAGGGGCGGCAGGATGAAAAACTGTTTTTT. Translated, it gives CASSVAQGRQDEKLFF. The complete variable domain, with remaining parts taken from reference TRBV9 and TRBJ1-4, reads DSGVTQTPKHLITATGQRVTLRCSPRSGDLSVYWYQQSLDQGLQFLIQYYNGEERAKGNILERFSAQQFPDLHSELNLSSLELGDSALYFCASSVAQGRQDEKLFFGSGTQLSVL.

The chain recombines TRBV4-3 with TRBJ2-3, with TRBD2 matching over 10 bases. V dropped 1 base and J dropped 6; count of bases not matched to a gene: 1. CDR1 is LGHNA, CDR2 YSLEER, per germline. The CDR3 loop spans 14 amino acids. For the CDR3, the DNA is TGCGCCAGCAGCCAAGGGACTAGCGGTGATACGCAGTATTTT. Translated, it gives CASSQGTSGDTQYF.

The chain links TRBV14 to TRBJ1-4, with 7 bases fitting TRBD1. Trimming cost V 3 bases and J 8 bases; bases outside gene matches: 9. The length of the CDR3 is 15 residues. The germline gives CDR1 SGHDN, CDR2 FVKESK. The CDR3: CASSHQTGLGEKLFF. The CDR3, as DNA: TGTGCCAGCAGCCACCAGACAGGGTTGGGAGAAAAACTGTTTTTT.